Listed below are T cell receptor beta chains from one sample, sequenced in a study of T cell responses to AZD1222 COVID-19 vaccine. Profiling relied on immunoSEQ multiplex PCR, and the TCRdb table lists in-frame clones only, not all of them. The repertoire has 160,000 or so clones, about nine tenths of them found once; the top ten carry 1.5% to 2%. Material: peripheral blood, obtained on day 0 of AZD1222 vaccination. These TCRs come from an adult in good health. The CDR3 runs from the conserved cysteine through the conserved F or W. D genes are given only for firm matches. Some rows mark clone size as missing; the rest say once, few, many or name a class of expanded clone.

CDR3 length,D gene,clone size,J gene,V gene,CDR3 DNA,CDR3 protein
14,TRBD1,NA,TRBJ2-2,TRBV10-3,TGTGCCATCCGACAGGGTGGGGCCACCGGGGAGCTGTTTTTT,CAIRQGGATGELFF
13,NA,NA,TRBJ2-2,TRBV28,TGTGCCAGCGGCCAGGGGAACACCGGGGAGCTGTTTTTT,CASGQGNTGELFF
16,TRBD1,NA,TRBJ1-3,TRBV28,TGTGCCAGCGGGATCCCTCCAAGGGACAGGGGAAACACCATATATTTT,CASGIPPRDRGNTIYF
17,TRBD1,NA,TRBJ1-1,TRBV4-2,TGTGCCAGCAGCTCAAGTTCGACAGGGGGCTTGAACACTGAAGCTTTCTTT,CASSSSSTGGLNTEAFF
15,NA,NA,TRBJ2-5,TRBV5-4,TGTGCCAGCAGCTCCCCGGGACTTGTGAAAGAGACCCAGTACTTC,CASSSPGLVKETQYF
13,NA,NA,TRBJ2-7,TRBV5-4,TGTGCCAGCAGCTTGGGAGGGATACCCGAGCAGTACTTC,CASSLGGIPEQYF
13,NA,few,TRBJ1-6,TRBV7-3,TGTGCCAGCAGCTTGATCGGGAATTCACCCCTCCACTTT,CASSLIGNSPLHF
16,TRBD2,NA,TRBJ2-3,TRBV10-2,TGCGCCAGCAGTGAGACCCGGAGCGGGAGAACAGATACGCAGTATTTT,CASSETRSGRTDTQYF
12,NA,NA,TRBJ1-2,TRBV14,TGTGCCAGCAGCCAGACAGCCTATGGCTACACCTTC,CASSQTAYGYTF
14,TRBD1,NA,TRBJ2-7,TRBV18,TGTGCCAGCTCATCCGGACAGGGGGCCTACGAGCAGTACTTC,CASSSGQGAYEQYF
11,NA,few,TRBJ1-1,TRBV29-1,TGCAGCGTTGAACAGACAGGAGAAGCTTTCTTT,CSVEQTGEAFF
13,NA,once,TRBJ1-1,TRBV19,TGTGCCAGTAGTATTTCCCTGAACACTGAAGCTTTCTTT,CASSISLNTEAFF
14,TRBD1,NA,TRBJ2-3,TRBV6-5,TGTGCCAGCAGGGGGGACAGGGCCACAGATACGCAGTATTTT,CASRGDRATDTQYF
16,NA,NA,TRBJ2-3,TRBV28,TGTGCCAGCAGTCCCCCCCCGGGAAGCGGCACAGATACGCAGTATTTT,CASSPPPGSGTDTQYF
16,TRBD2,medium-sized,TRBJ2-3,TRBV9,TGTGCCAGCAGCGTAGAAGCGGGAGAAGGAACAGATACGCAGTATTTT,CASSVEAGEGTDTQYF
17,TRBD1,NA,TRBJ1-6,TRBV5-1,TGCGCCAGCAGTTTAACTCATCCGGGACAGCCTCCTTCACCCCTCCACTTT,CASSLTHPGQPPSPLHF
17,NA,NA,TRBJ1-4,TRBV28,TGTGCCAGCAGTTCATACAAAGCAGGGGAGAGCGGTGAAAAACTGTTTTTT,CASSSYKAGESGEKLFF
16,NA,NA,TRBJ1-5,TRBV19,TGTGCCAGTAGTATCTTTTTCCCAGGGGACAATCAGCCCCAGCATTTT,CASSIFFPGDNQPQHF
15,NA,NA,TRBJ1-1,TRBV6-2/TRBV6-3,TGTGCCAGCAGTTACGGAGGGCATTGGAACACTGAAGCTTTCTTT,CASSYGGHWNTEAFF
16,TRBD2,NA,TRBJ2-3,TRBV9,TGTGCCAGCAGCGTCACTAGCGAAGGGAGCACAGATACGCAGTATTTT,CASSVTSEGSTDTQYF
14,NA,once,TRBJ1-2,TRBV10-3,TGTGCCATCAGTGAGCGGTCGGGGGTATCCGGCTACACCTTC,CAISERSGVSGYTF
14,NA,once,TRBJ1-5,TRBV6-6,TGTGCCAGCAGTTACGTGAGTAGCAATCAGCCCCAGCATTTT,CASSYVSSNQPQHF